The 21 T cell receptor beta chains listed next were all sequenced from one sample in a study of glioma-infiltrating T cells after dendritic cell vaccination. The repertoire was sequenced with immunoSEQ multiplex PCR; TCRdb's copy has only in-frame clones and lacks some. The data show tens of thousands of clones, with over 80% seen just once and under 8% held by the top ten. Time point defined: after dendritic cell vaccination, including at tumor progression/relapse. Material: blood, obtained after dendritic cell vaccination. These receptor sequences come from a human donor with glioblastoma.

The CDR3 region is CASSSYRGYGEKLFF. The DNA of the CDR3 is TGTGCCAGCAGCAGTTACAGGGGATATGGTGAAAAACTGTTTTTT. The gene calls are TRBV9 and TRBJ1-4; 7 bases map to TRBD1. The CDR3 runs to 15 residues. Germline CDR1 SGDLS, CDR2 YYNGEE. With 4 bases clipped from V and 7 bases from J, the junction kept 10 bases outside the gene matches.

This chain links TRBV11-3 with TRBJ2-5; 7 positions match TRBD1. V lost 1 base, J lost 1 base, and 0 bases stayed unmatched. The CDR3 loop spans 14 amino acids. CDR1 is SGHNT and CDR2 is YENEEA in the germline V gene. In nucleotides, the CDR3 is TGTGCCAGCAGCTTAGGGGACAGCCAAGAGACCCAGTACTTC. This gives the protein CASSLGDSQETQYF.

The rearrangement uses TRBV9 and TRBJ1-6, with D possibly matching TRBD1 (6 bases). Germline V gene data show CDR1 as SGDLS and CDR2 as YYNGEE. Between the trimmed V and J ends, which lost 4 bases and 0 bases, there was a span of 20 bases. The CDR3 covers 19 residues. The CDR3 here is CASSPRGIGKSSYNSPLHF. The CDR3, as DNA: TGTGCCAGCAGCCCAAGGGGGATAGGGAAAAGCTCCTATAATTCACCCCTCCACTTT.

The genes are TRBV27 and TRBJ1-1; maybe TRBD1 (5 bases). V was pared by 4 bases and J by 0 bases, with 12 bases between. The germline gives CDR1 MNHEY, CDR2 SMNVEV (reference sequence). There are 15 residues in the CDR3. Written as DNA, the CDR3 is TGTGCCAGCAGTTCCCCCGGGGGAATGAACACTGAAGCTTTCTTT. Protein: CASSSPGGMNTEAFF.

Written as DNA, the CDR3 is TGCGCCAGCAGCTTGCGCGTCACCGGGGAGCTGTTTTTT. This encodes CASSLRVTGELFF. The genes are TRBV5-1 and TRBJ2-2; D is unresolved. The germline V gene has CDR1 SGHRS and CDR2 YFSETQ. Trimming removed 1 base from V and 4 bases from J, with 5 bases in between. The CDR3 contains 13 residues.

CDR3 sequence reads: CASSYSSAETQYF. The CDR3 DNA sequence: TGTGCCAGCAGTTACTCTAGCGCAGAGACCCAGTACTTC. J is TRBJ2-5 and V is TRBV6-5; TRBD2 is a possible D gene (5 bases). Trimming took 0 bases from V and 4 from J, leaving 6 bases between them. In germline, CDR1 is MNHEY, CDR2 SVGAGI. This CDR3 is built from 13 residues.

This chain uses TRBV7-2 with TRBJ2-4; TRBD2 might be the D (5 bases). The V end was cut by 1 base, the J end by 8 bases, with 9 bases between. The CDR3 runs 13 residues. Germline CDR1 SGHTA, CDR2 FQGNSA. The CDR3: CASSLDSGDIQYF. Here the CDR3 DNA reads TGTGCCAGCAGCTTAGACTCCGGGGACATTCAGTACTTC.

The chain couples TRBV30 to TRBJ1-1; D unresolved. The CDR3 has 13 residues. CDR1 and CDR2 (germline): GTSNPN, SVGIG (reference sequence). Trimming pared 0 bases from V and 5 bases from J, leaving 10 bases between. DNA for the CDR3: TGTGCCTGGAGTGTACGAGGTTGGACTGAAGCTTTCTTT. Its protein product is CAWSVRGWTEAFF. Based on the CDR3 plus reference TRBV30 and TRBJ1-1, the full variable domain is SQTIHQWPATLVQPVGSPLSLECTVEGTSNPNLYWYRQAAGRGLQLLFYSVGIGQISSEVPQNLSASRPQDRQFILSSKKLLLSDSGFYLCAWSVRGWTEAFFGQGTRLTVV.

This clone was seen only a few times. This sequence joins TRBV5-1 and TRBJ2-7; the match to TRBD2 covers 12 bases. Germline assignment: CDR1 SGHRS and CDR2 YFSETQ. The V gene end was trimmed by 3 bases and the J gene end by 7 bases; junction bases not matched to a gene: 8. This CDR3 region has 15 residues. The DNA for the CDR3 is TGCGCCAGCAGCTCGACTAGCGGGGGAGGTGAGGAGCAGTACTTC. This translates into CASSSTSGGGEEQYF.

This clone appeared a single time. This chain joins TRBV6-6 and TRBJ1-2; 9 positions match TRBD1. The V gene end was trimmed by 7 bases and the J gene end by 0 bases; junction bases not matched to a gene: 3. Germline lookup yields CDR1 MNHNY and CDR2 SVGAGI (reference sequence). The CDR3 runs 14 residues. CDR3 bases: TGTGCCAGCATCAGGACAGGGGCTAACTATGGCTACACCTTC. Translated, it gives CASIRTGANYGYTF.

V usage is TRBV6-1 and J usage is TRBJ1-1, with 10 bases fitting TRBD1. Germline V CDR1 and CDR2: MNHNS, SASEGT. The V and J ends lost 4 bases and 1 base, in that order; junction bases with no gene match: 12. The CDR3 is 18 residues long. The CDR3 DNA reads TGTGCCAGCAGTGGACTGAGGGGGACAGGGGTCCCGAACACTGAAGCTTTCTTT. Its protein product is CASSGLRGTGVPNTEAFF.

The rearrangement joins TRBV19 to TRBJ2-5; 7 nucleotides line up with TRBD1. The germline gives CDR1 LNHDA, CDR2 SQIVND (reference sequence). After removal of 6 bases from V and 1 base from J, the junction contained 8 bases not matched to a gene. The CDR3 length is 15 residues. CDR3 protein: CASSPGTAFQETQYF. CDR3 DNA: TGTGCCAGTAGCCCCGGGACAGCCTTCCAAGAGACCCAGTACTTC.

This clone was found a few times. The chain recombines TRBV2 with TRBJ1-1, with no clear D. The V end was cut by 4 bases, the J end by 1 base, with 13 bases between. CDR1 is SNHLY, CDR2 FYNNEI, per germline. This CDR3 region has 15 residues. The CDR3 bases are TGTGCCAGCAGTGTAAGAGGGCGGGAGAACACTGAAGCTTTCTTT. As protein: CASSVRGRENTEAFF.

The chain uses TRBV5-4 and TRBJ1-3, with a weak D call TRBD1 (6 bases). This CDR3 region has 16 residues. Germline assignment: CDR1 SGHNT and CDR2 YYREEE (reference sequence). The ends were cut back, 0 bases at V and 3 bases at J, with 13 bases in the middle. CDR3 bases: TGTGCCAGCAGCTTGGGGGGACTACAGGGTGGAAACACCATATATTTT. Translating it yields CASSLGGLQGGNTIYF.

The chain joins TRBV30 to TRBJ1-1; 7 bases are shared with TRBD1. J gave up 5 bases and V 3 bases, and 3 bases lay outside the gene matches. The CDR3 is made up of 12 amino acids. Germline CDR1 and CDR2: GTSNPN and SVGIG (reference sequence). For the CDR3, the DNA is TGTGCCTGGAGGACAGGGTCTACTGAAGCTTTCTTT. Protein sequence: CAWRTGSTEAFF.

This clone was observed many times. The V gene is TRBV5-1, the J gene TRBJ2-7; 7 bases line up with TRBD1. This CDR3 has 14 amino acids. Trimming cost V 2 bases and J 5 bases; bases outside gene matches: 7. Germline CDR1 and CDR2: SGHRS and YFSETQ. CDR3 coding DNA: TGCGCCAGCAGCTTTATGACAGGGAAAGACGAGCAGTACTTC. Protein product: CASSFMTGKDEQYF.

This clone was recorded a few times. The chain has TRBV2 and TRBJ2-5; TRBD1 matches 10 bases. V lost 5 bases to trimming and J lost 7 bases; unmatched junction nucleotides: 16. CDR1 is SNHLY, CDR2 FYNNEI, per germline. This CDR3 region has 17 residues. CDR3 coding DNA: TGTGCCAGCAGTCCCCAGGGGGCGACAGGGGGCGGACGGACCCAGTACTTC. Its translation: CASSPQGATGGGRTQYF.

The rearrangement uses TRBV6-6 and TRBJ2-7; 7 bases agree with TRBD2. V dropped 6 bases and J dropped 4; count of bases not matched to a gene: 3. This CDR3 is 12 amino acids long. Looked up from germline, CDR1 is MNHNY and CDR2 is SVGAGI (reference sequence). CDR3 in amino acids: CASRLGGYEQYF. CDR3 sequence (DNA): TGTGCCAGCAGACTGGGGGGGTACGAGCAGTACTTC.

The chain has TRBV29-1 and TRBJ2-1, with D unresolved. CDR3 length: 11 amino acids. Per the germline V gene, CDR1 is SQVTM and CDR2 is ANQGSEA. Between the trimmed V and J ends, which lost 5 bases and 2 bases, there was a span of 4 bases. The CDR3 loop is CSVHTYNEQFF. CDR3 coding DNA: TGCAGCGTTCACACCTACAATGAGCAGTTCTTC.

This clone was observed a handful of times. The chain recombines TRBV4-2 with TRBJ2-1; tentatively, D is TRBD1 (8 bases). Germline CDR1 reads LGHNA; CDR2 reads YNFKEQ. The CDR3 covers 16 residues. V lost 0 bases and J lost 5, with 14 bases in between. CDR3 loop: CASSQDAQGGNNEQFF. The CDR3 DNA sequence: TGTGCCAGCAGCCAAGATGCACAGGGGGGGAACAATGAGCAGTTCTTC.

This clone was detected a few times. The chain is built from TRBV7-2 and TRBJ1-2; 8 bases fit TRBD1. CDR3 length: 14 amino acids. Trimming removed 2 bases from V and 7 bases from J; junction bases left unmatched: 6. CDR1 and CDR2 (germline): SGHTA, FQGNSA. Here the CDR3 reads CASSLTQGASGYTF. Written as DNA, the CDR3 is TGTGCCAGCAGCTTAACGCAGGGGGCTAGTGGCTACACCTTC. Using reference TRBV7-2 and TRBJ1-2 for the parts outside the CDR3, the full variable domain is GAGVSQSPSNKVTEKGKDVELRCDPISGHTALYWYRQSLGQGLEFLIYFQGNSAPDKSGLPSDRFSAERTGGSVSTLTIQRTQQEDSAVYLCASSLTQGASGYTFGSGTRLTVV.